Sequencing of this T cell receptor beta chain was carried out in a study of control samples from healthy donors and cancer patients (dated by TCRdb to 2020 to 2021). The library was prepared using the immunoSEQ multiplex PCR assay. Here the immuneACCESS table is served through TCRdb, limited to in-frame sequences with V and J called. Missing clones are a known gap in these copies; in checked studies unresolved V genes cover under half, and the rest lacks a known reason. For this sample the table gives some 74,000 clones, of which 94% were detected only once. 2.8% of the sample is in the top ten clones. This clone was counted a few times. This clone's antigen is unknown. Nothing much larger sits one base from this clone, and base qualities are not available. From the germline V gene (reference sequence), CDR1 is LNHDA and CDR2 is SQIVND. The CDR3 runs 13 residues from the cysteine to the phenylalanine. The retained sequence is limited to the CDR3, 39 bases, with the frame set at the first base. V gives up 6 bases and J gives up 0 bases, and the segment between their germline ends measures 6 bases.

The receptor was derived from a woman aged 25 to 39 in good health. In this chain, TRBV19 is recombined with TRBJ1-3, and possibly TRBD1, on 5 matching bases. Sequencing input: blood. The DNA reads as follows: TGTGCCAGTAGGGACAACTCTGGAAACACCATATATTTT. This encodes CASRDNSGNTIYF.